The rows below give T cell receptor beta chains drawn from one sample of a study of T-cell memory formation after mild COVID-19. Using its own MiXCR run on the 5' RACE reads, TCRdb lists one record per CDR3 protein. The table records a few hundred thousand distinct CDR3 sequences, 14% of them present only once. Material: PBMCs or a T cell subset sorted from them (not recorded which). The receptors stem from a young man who had mild COVID-19 (a few samples of this study predate the infection). Cell type and time point are not known. CDR3s leave out the opening cysteine and the closing phenylalanine or tryptophan. The order of the fields is V gene, J gene, CDR3 length, CDR3 protein.

TRBV12-3/TRBV12-4	TRBJ2-2	12	ASSWTDYTGELF
TRBV14	TRBJ2-1	11	ASSQGTYNEQF
TRBV20-1	TRBJ1-2	12	SARWDRGDYGYT
TRBV7-2	TRBJ1-1	14	ASSPGRAPLNTEAF
TRBV5-5	TRBJ1-4	13	ASSPRQGPSEKLF
TRBV6-5	TRBJ2-7	13	ASSYGQGVSYEQY
TRBV14	TRBJ2-1	13	ASSQDPSGLREQF
TRBV19	TRBJ2-1	13	ASSIGSTHYNEQF
TRBV24-1	TRBJ2-3	10	ATNDGGLTQY
TRBV12-3/TRBV12-4	TRBJ2-1	14	ASSLRGGGTYNEQF
TRBV5-1	TRBJ2-5	13	ASKGLAGSKETQY
TRBV7-3	TRBJ2-3	12	ASSSLAGTDTQY
TRBV12-3/TRBV12-4	TRBJ2-2	13	ASRRDFKEVGELF
TRBV6-2/TRBV6-3	TRBJ2-5	14	ASTLRPSGGRETQY
TRBV24-1	TRBJ2-3	14	ATSSGTAASTDTQY
TRBV12-3/TRBV12-4	TRBJ2-7	11	ASSFGQLYEQY
TRBV7-9	TRBJ1-1	10	ASSSGYADAF
TRBV20-1	TRBJ2-3	14	SARDALAGNTDTQY
TRBV6-5	TRBJ1-4	12	ASSQGAANEKLF
TRBV4-2	TRBJ1-2	13	ASSQESARSGGYT
TRBV7-9	TRBJ2-1	12	ASSPLVGGNEQF
TRBV14	TRBJ1-1	12	ASSQVSGTLEAF
TRBV10-3	TRBJ2-2	12	AIRRQGNTGELF
TRBV7-3	TRBJ2-1	12	ASSSQGWGNEQF
TRBV12-3/TRBV12-4	TRBJ2-3	12	ASSLGVRTDTQY
TRBV20-1	TRBJ1-2	12	SARDLDRRGGYT
TRBV19	TRBJ1-5	11	ASSDDRDQPQH
TRBV29-1	TRBJ1-2	13	SVGGPDGSWYGYT
TRBV6-5	TRBJ2-3	14	ASSYSQTSGGARLY
TRBV2	TRBJ2-7	10	ASHRSLYEQY
TRBV20-1	TRBJ1-1	12	SARGSRGTTEAF
TRBV4-1	TRBJ2-7	13	ASRVLASVSYEQY
TRBV5-1	TRBJ1-4	12	ASSLGSSPEKLF
TRBV6-5	TRBJ2-5	11	ASSLGPEETQY
TRBV20-1	TRBJ1-4	11	SASFRTNEKLF
TRBV7-2	TRBJ1-6	11	ASSLALDSPLH
TRBV9	TRBJ1-6	13	ASSVAAGGGSPLH
TRBV12-3/TRBV12-4	TRBJ2-7	13	ASSFQTGGGYEQY
TRBV7-8	TRBJ2-3	13	ASSQRGQGADTQY
TRBV20-1	TRBJ2-3	11	SARVPGLGTQY
TRBV24-1	TRBJ2-3	12	ATSDGGITDTQY
TRBV2	TRBJ2-3	12	ASRGSGVSDTQY
TRBV12-3/TRBV12-4	TRBJ2-1	13	ASRVRDRSYNEQF
TRBV20-1	TRBJ2-5	13	SARDPVTGEETQY
TRBV6-6	TRBJ1-2	8	ASNRDGYT
TRBV27	TRBJ2-7	13	ASSILLGQVYEQY
TRBV5-1	TRBJ2-1	12	ASDLGTSANEQF
TRBV5-1	TRBJ1-1	13	ASSSRTGGVTEAF
TRBV6-5	TRBJ1-2	12	ASSYLPRGDGYT
TRBV29-1	TRBJ2-5	9	SAGLEETQY